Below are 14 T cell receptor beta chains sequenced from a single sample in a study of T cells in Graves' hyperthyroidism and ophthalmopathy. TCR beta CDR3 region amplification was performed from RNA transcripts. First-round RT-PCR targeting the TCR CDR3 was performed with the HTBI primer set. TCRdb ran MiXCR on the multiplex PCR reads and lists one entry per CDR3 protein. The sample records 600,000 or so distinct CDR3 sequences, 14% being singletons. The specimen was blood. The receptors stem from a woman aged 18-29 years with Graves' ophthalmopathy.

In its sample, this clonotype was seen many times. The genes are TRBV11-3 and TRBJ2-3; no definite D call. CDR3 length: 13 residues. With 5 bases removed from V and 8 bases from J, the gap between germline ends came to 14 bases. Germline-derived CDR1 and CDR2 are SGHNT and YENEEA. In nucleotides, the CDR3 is TGTGCCAGCAGCCCTCACCAACCCCCTACGCAGTATTTT. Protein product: CASSPHQPPTQYF.

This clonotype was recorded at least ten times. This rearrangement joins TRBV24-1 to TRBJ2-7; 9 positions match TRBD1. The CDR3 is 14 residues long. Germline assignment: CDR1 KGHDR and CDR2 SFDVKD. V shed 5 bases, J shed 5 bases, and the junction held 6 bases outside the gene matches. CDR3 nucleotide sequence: TGTGCCACCAGTGCCCGGACAGGGGACAACGAGCAGTACTTC. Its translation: CATSARTGDNEQYF.

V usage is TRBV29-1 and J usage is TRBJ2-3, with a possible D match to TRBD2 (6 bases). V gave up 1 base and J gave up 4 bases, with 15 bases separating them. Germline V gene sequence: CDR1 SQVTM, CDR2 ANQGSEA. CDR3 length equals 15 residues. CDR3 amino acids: CSVEGGGVNPDTQYF. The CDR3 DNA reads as TGCAGCGTTGAAGGGGGCGGGGTAAACCCAGATACGCAGTATTTT.

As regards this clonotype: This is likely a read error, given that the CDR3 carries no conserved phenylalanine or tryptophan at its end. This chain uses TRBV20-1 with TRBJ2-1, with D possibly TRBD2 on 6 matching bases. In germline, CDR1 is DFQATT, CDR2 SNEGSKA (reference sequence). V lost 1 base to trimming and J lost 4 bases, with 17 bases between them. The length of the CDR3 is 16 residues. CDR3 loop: CSARAALEGGYNEQFL. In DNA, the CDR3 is TGCAGTGCTAGAGCGGCACTAGAGGGAGGATACAATGAGCAGTTCCTC.

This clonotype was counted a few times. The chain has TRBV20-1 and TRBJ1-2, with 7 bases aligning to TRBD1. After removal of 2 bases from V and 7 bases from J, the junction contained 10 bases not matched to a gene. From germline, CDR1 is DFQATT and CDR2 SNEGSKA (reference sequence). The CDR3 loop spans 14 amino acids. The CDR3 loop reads CSARNRGRAGGYTF. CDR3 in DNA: TGCAGTGCTAGAAACAGGGGCAGGGCCGGTGGCTACACCTTC.

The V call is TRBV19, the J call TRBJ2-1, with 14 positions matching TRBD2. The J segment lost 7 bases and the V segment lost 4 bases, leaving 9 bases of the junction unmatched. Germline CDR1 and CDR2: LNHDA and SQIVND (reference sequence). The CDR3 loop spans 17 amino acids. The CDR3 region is CASSTSGTSGSYNEQFF. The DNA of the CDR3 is TGTGCCAGTAGTACTTCCGGGACTAGCGGGAGTTATAATGAGCAGTTCTTC.

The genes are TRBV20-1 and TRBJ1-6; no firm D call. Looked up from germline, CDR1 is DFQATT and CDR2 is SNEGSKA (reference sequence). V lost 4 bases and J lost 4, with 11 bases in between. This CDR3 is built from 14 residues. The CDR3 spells CSATPGPYNSPLHF. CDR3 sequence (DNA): TGCAGTGCTACCCCGGGCCCTTATAATTCACCCCTCCACTTT.

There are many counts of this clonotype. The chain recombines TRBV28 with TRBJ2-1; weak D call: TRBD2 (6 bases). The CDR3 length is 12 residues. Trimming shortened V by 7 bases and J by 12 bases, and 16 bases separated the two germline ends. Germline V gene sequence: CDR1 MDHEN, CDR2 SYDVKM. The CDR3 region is CASTREGTVQFF. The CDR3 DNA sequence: TGTGCCAGCACCCGAGAAGGGACTGTGCAGTTCTTC.

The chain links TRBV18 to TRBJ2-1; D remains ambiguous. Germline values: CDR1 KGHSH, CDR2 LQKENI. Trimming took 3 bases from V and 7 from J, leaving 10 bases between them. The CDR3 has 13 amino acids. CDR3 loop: CASSPGPKNEQFF. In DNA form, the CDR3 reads TGTGCCAGCTCACCCGGGCCCAAGAATGAGCAGTTCTTC.

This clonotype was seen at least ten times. For the CDR3, the DNA is TGTGCCAGCTCACCTAACAGGAGCACAGATACGCAGTATTTT. Translated, it gives CASSPNRSTDTQYF. The chain employs TRBV18 and TRBJ2-3, with a weak D call TRBD1 (5 bases). V lost 3 bases and J 0 bases, leaving 7 bases between the germline ends. Germline V lookup: CDR1 KGHSH, CDR2 LQKENI. The CDR3 is 14 amino acids.

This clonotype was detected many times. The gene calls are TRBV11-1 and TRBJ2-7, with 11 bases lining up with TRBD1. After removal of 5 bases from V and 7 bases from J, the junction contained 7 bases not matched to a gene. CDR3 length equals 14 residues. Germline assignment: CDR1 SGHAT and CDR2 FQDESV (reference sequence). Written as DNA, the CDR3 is TGTGCCAGCAGCCCCGGACAGGGGGCGCGTGAGCAGTACTTC. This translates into CASSPGQGAREQYF.

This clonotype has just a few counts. The CDR3 DNA reads as TGTGCCAGCAGCCAAGGGCAGGCTGGCTACACCTTC. Protein: CASSQGQAGYTF. The chain recombines TRBV14 with TRBJ1-2; no clear D. The CDR3 covers 12 residues. V was trimmed by 1 base and J by 7 bases, leaving 7 bases between them. Per germline, CDR1 SGHDN and CDR2 FVKESK.

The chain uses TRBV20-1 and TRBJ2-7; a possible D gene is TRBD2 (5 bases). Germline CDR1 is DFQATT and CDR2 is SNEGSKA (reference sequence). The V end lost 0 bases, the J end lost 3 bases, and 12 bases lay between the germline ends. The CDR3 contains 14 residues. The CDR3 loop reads CSAREWESGYEQYF. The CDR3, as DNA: TGCAGTGCTAGAGAGTGGGAGAGTGGCTACGAGCAGTACTTC.

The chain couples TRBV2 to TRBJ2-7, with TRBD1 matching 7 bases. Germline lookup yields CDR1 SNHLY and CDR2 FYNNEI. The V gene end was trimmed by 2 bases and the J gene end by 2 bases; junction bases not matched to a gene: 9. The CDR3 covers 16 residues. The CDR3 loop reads CASSEPPATGTYEQYF. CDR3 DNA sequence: TGTGCCAGCAGTGAACCCCCCGCGACAGGGACCTACGAGCAGTACTTC.